The T cell receptor beta chain under discussion was sequenced for a study of T cell responses to AZD1222 COVID-19 vaccine. Study results and caveats: Repertoire collection took place solely once the T cell response had peaked.

The V gene's germline CDR1 is MGHRA and CDR2 YSYEKL. The CDR3 totals 18 residues. Clones were read by immunoSEQ multiplex PCR, and TCRdb kept only the in-frame ones, dropping some. The repertoire holds 110,000 to 150,000 clones, with roughly 92% as singletons. Of note for this clone: The antigen remains unidentified. The junction does not match germline at one end; this may be a read error.

This clonotype originated in an adult in good health. The input for sequencing was peripheral blood, taken on day 0 of AZD1222 vaccination. The rearrangement joins TRBV4-1 to TRBJ2-1; 13 bases agree with TRBD2. The CDR3 loop reads CASTQLAGGPIIHNEQFF. DNA of the CDR3: TGCGCCAGCACCCAACTAGCGGGAGGGCCTATAATCCACAATGAGCAGTTCTTC.